This is a list of T cell receptor beta chains from one sample in a study of CD8 T cells in ankylosing spondylitis. TCRdb reprocessed the 5' RACE reads via MiXCR and lists one record per CDR3 protein. The repertoire includes 350,000 to 450,000 distinct CDR3 sequences, roughly a quarter of them detected once, and 0.75% to 0.9% sits in the top ten. The specimen sequenced was blood, either unsorted or a sorted T cell fraction (not recorded which). The receptors were gathered from a male donor with ankylosing spondylitis. CDR3s include the opening cysteine and the closing phenylalanine or tryptophan. D genes are given only for firm matches. Expanded clones are given a class, and other clones once, few, many or no size at all.

TRBJ2-3 few TRBD1 TRBV7-9 CASSAGGLDYDTQYF TGTGCCAGCAGCGCAGGGGGCTTGGATTACGATACGCAGTATTTT
TRBJ1-4 few TRBD1 TRBV2 CASRTRQGMNEKLFF TGTGCCAGCAGGACCCGACAGGGGATGAATGAAAAACTGTTTTTT
TRBJ2-7 NA TRBD1 TRBV7-9 CASSPGTARYEQYF TGTGCCAGCAGCCCCGGGACAGCACGTTACGAGCAGTACTTC
TRBJ2-1 few NA TRBV18 CASSQTFDDNEQFF TGTGCCAGCTCACAGACCTTCGACGATAATGAGCAGTTCTTC
TRBJ2-1 few TRBD2 TRBV20-1 CSACPGLAEPTEQFF TGCAGTGCTTGTCCGGGACTAGCGGAGCCTACGGAGCAGTTCTTC
TRBJ2-1 few TRBD2 TRBV4-2 CASSPQWSSGRIGEQFF TGTGCCAGCAGCCCGCAGTGGTCTAGCGGGAGAATCGGTGAGCAGTTCTTC
TRBJ1-5 NA NA TRBV3-1 CASSQFQQPQHF TGTGCCAGCAGCCAATTTCAACAGCCCCAGCATTTT
TRBJ2-5 few NA TRBV18 CASSPTAEGETQYF TGTGCCAGCTCACCAACGGCAGAGGGCGAGACCCAGTACTTC
TRBJ2-3 few TRBD1 TRBV24-1 CATSGQRTGGRDTQYF TGTGCCACCAGTGGCCAAAGGACAGGGGGTAGAGATACGCAGTATTTT
TRBJ2-1 NA NA TRBV7-6 CATSLGSMNEQFF TGTGCCACCAGCTTGGGTTCTATGAATGAGCAGTTCTTC
TRBJ2-1 NA NA TRBV28 CASSLSGSNNEQFF TGTGCCAGCAGTTTATCCGGGAGCAACAATGAGCAGTTCTTC
TRBJ2-3 many NA TRBV10-3 CAISETLLQPSTDTQYF TGTGCCATCAGTGAGACCCTGCTCCAGCCTAGCACAGATACGCAGTATTTT
TRBJ2-7 many TRBD2 TRBV12-3/TRBV12-4 CASRPRREGPHEQYF TGTGCCAGCAGACCCAGGCGGGAGGGCCCTCACGAGCAGTACTTC
TRBJ2-3 NA TRBD2 TRBV6-2/TRBV6-3 CASSSGRAGTDTQYF TGTGCCAGCAGTAGCGGGAGGGCCGGCACAGATACGCAGTATTTT
TRBJ2-3 few TRBD1 TRBV5-1 CASSFGGGQTTDTQYF TGCGCCAGCAGCTTTGGTGGGGGACAGACCACAGATACGCAGTATTTT
TRBJ2-6 few NA TRBV7-2 CASSLAGNSEANVLTF TGTGCCAGCAGCTTAGCCGGGAACTCGGAGGCCAACGTCCTGACTTTC
TRBJ1-3 few NA TRBV7-2 CASSSAPGRVGNTIYF TGTGCCAGCAGCTCGGCGCCAGGGAGGGTGGGAAACACCATATATTTT
TRBJ1-3 few TRBD1 TRBV5-1 CASSLRDSGNTIYF TGCGCCAGCAGTCTGAGGGACAGTGGAAACACCATATATTTT
TRBJ2-7 NA NA TRBV3-1 CASSQGQVLYEQYF TGTGCCAGCAGCCAAGGACAGGTCCTCTACGAGCAGTACTTC
TRBJ2-7 NA NA TRBV27 CASSSPRGGTYEQYF TGTGCCAGCAGTTCCCCGCGGGGCGGTACCTACGAGCAGTACTTC
TRBJ2-7 few TRBD2 TRBV5-1 CASSYGLAGPRGEQYF TGCGCCAGCAGCTACGGACTAGCGGGCCCGCGGGGCGAGCAGTACTTC
TRBJ2-3 NA NA TRBV29-1 CSGRRDTQYF TGCAGCGGACGGCGAGATACGCAGTATTTT
TRBJ2-1 few NA TRBV9 CASSRELGGGEQFF TGTGCCAGCAGCAGAGAGCTGGGTGGTGGTGAGCAGTTCTTC
TRBJ2-7 NA NA TRBV28 CASRRGSGYEQYF TGTGCCAGCAGGAGGGGATCAGGCTACGAGCAGTACTTC
TRBJ2-1 few TRBD2 TRBV2 CASSVLAGGYNEQFF TGTGCCAGCAGCGTCCTAGCGGGGGGCTACAATGAGCAGTTCTTC
TRBJ2-5 NA NA TRBV2 CASRTGWEQETQYF TGTGCCAGCAGGACAGGTTGGGAGCAAGAGACCCAGTACTTC
TRBJ1-5 NA NA TRBV20-1 CSASPVSNQPQHF TGCAGTGCTAGTCCCGTTAGCAATCAGCCCCAGCATTTT
TRBJ2-7 NA TRBD2 TRBV20-1 CSALGLAGSDEQYF TGCAGTGCTCTGGGACTAGCGGGCTCCGACGAGCAGTACTTC
TRBJ1-2 NA NA TRBV3-1 CASSRNYGYTF TGTGCCAGCAGCCGTAACTATGGCTACACCTTC
TRBJ2-3 few TRBD1 TRBV5-1 CASSSGQGSTDTQYF TGCGCCAGCAGCTCAGGACAGGGGAGCACAGATACGCAGTATTTT
TRBJ2-7 NA NA TRBV27 CASRRGGPYEQYF TGTGCCAGCCGAAGGGGGGGCCCCTACGAGCAGTACTTC
TRBJ2-3 NA TRBD2 TRBV7-9 CASSLSRGRGDTQYF TGTGCCAGCAGCTTATCCCGCGGGAGGGGGGATACGCAGTATTTT
TRBJ2-1 NA TRBD1 TRBV5-1 CASSLGTGELGEQFF TGCGCCAGCAGCTTAGGAACAGGGGAGTTAGGTGAGCAGTTCTTC
TRBJ2-1 few NA TRBV10-2 CASSERQGNEQFF TGCGCCAGCAGTGAGCGTCAGGGCAATGAGCAGTTCTTC
TRBJ2-3 few NA TRBV12-3/TRBV12-4 CASSLGDIRTDTQYF TGTGCCAGCAGTTTAGGGGACATCCGCACAGATACGCAGTATTTT
TRBJ2-1 NA NA TRBV7-2 CASRFSVSYNEQFF TGTGCCAGCAGGTTTAGCGTCTCCTACAATGAGCAGTTCTTC
TRBJ1-4 NA NA TRBV12-3/TRBV12-4 CASRGSANEKLFF TGTGCCAGCCGGGGGTCAGCTAATGAAAAACTGTTTTTT
TRBJ2-5 NA NA TRBV2 CASTQIIQETQYF TGTGCCAGCACCCAGATAATCCAAGAGACCCAGTACTTC
TRBJ2-7 NA NA TRBV30 CAWNQGSSYEQYF TGTGCCTGGAATCAGGGTTCATCCTACGAGCAGTACTTC
TRBJ2-7 NA TRBD1 TRBV12-3/TRBV12-4 CVSSLPTGGINEQYF TGTGTCAGCAGTCTTCCGACAGGGGGGATCAACGAGCAGTACTTC
TRBJ2-5 few NA TRBV20-1 CSSGYETQYF TGCAGTAGCGGGTATGAGACCCAGTACTTC
TRBJ1-2 few TRBD1 TRBV5-6 CASSRLLDRAGDGYTF TGTGCCAGCAGCCGCCTTCTGGACAGGGCGGGGGATGGCTACACCTTC
TRBJ2-3 few NA TRBV3-1 CASSKGRTDTQYF TGTGCCAGCAGCAAGGGGCGCACAGATACGCAGTATTTT
TRBJ2-1 NA TRBD2 TRBV19 CASSHLAGGWSSYNEQFF TGTGCCAGTAGCCACCTAGCGGGAGGATGGAGCTCCTACAATGAGCAGTTCTTC
TRBJ1-2 NA NA TRBV4-1 CASSQDVQGIYGYTF TGCGCCAGCAGCCAAGATGTTCAGGGAATCTATGGCTACACCTTC
TRBJ2-7 few TRBD1 TRBV5-1 CASSGDRGVVYEQYF TGCGCCAGCAGCGGAGACAGGGGAGTCGTCTACGAGCAGTACTTC
TRBJ2-2 NA NA TRBV18 CASSPNPGVSTGELFF TGTGCCAGCTCACCAAACCCAGGGGTGAGCACCGGGGAGCTGTTTTTT
TRBJ2-1 NA NA TRBV5-1 CASSSSRGGYNEQFF TGCGCCAGCAGCTCCTCGAGGGGGGGATACAATGAGCAGTTCTTC
TRBJ1-1 few TRBD1 TRBV7-9 CASSETGGVAFF TGTGCCAGCAGCGAAACAGGGGGCGTAGCTTTCTTT
TRBJ1-1 NA NA TRBV3-1 CASSHTSPTSWMNTEAFF TGTGCCAGCAGCCATACGAGCCCCACTTCTTGGATGAACACTGAAGCTTTCTTT
TRBJ2-1 few TRBD2 TRBV5-1 CASSTLAGVNNEQFF TGCGCCAGCAGCACCCTAGCGGGAGTAAACAATGAGCAGTTCTTC